This T cell receptor (beta chain) stems from a study of blood T cell repertoires in COVID-19. About the study: The United States, Italy and Spain provided the acute and convalescent COVID-19 samples. T cells, B-cell-depleted T cells, or PBMCs provided the cDNA or gDNA that served as material.

Per the study methods: Reference gene primer amplification gave nucleated cell count estimates. Sequenced by immunoSEQ multiplex PCR; TCRdb stores in-frame clones only, minus some. V and J calls and clone size are as listed in that table; D and trimming were resolved from the DNA. The data contain 96,000 or so clones, roughly nine tenths of them seen just once; the ten biggest clones take up over 1.5%. The CDR3 runs to 13 residues. CDR1 is SGHAT and CDR2 is FQNNGV in the germline V gene. Trimming removed 7 bases from V and 9 bases from J; junction bases left unmatched: 6. The receptor was derived from a man between 60 and 75 years old with acute or convalescent COVID-19. This chain joins TRBV11-2 and TRBJ2-2; 9 nucleotides agree with TRBD1. Specimen: peripheral blood. The CDR3 DNA reads TGTGCCAGCACACCAACAGGGGGCCGGGAGCTGTTTTTT. Residues: CASTPTGGRELFF.